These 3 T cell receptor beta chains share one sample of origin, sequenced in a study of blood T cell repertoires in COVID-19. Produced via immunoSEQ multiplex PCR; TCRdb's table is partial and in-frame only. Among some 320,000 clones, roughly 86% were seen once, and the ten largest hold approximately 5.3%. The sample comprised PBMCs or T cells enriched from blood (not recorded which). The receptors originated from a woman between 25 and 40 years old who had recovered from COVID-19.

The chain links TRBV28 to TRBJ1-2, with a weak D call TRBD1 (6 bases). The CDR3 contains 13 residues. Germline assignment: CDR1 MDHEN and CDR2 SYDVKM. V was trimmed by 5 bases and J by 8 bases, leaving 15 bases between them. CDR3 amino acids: CASSLRTEGGYTF. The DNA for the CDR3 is TGTGCCAGCAGTCTTCGGACAGAAGGAGGCTACACCTTC.

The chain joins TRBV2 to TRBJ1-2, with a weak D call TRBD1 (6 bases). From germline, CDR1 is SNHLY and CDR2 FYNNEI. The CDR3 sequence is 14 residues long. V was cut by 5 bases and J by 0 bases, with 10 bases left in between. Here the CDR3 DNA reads TGTGCCAGCAGTCCCTACAGGGCTAACTATGGCTACACCTTC. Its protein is CASSPYRANYGYTF.

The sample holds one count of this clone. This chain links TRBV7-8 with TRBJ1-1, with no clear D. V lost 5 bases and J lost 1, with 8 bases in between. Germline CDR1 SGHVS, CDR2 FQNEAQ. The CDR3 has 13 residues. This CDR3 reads CASSTSGNTEAFF. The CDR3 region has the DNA TGTGCCAGCAGCACATCAGGGAACACTGAAGCTTTCTTT.